What follows describes a single T cell receptor beta chain. This entry belongs to a study of blood T cell repertoires in COVID-19. Study overall: The cDNA or gDNA used as material had been derived from T cells, B-cell-depleted T cells, or PBMCs.

Clones were sequenced by immunoSEQ multiplex PCR, and TCRdb holds only the in-frame ones, with some missing. The sample lists about 28,000 clones, 72% seen once, with 20% to 25% in the top ten. The CDR3 covers 15 residues. Looked up from germline, CDR1 is LGHDT and CDR2 is YNNKEL (reference sequence). V shed 4 bases and J 6 bases; nucleotides not matched to a gene: 6. The origin of this receptor is a boy aged 2 to 9 with active or convalescent COVID-19. The sample comprised peripheral blood. This chain connects TRBV3-1 (or the pseudogene TRBV3-2) to TRBJ2-1, with 10 nucleotides matching TRBD2. CDR3 amino acids: CASSRSLAGANEQFF. CDR3 DNA sequence: TGTGCCAGCAGCCGAAGCCTAGCGGGAGCCAATGAGCAGTTCTTC.